The present T cell receptor (beta chain) was sequenced within a study of prognosis after radiotherapy for stage I lung cancer. This clonotype was observed a few times. CDR1 is MDHEN, CDR2 SYDVKM, per germline. Trimming removed 4 bases from V and 3 bases from J; junction bases left unmatched: 6. This CDR3 comprises 15 residues. It was by two-round multiplex PCR that TCR beta CDR3 was amplified from genomic DNA. Specific primers for each TRBV and TRBJ gene were what first-round PCR used. TCRdb called the multiplex PCR reads again in MiXCR, with one record for every CDR3 protein. The data contain approximately 22,000 distinct CDR3 sequences, roughly 41% of them singletons.

The TCR comes from a donor aged 50 or older with non-small cell lung cancer. The V and J genes are TRBV28 and TRBJ2-3; TRBD2 agrees at 8 bases. This material consisted of PBMCs, taken before or after stereotactic body radiation therapy (not recorded which). The CDR3 bases are TGTGCCAGCAGTTCCGGGGAGCGGGAGACAGATACGCAGTATTTT. Translation: CASSSGERETDTQYF.